The entry below describes one T cell receptor (beta chain). A much larger clone is a single base away; this may be a read error. Regions amplified from RNA transcripts were the TCR beta CDR3 regions. Using the HTBI primer set, a first-round RT-PCR was run on the TCR CDR3. TCRdb analysed the multiplex PCR reads with MiXCR anew, one entry per CDR3 protein. The repertoire consists of about 620,000 distinct CDR3 sequences, with about 16% occurring once and the leading ten covering approximately 3.9%. The data were obtained in a study of T cells in Graves' hyperthyroidism and ophthalmopathy. CDR1 GTSNPN and CDR2 SVGIG come from the germline V gene (reference sequence). The CDR3 sequence is 13 residues long.

Sequencing was performed on blood. V gene TRBV30 combines with J gene TRBJ2-7; TRBD2 is a possible D gene (6 bases). The J call may be mistaken, given a closer DNA end match to TRBJ2-1. This receptor was taken from a woman aged 25 to 39 with Graves' hyperthyroidism. DNA for the CDR3: TGTGCCTGGAGTGCGGGACTTAACTACGAGCAGTTCTTC. Its translation is CAWSAGLNYEQFF.